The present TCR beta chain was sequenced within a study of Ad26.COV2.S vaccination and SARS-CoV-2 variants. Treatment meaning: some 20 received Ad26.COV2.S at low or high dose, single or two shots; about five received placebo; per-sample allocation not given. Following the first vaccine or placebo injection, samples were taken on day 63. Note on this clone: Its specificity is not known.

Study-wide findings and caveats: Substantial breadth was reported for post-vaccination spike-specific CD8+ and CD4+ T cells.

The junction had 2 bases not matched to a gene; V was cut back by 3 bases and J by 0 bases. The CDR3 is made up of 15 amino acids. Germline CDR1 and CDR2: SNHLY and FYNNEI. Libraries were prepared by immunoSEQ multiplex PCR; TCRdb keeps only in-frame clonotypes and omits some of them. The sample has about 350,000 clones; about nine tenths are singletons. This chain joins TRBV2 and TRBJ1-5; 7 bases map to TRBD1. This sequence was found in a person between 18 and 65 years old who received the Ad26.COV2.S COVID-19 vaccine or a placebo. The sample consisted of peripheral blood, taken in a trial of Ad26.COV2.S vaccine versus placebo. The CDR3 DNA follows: TGTGCCAGCAGTGAGGGACAGTATAGCAATCAGCCCCAGCATTTT. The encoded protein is CASSEGQYSNQPQHF.